This T cell receptor beta chain comes out of a study of blood T cells in healthy people across ages. Overall study findings and caveats: The recorded TCR beta diversity per million T cells decreased in a roughly linear manner with age.

Each donor gave roughly 9.8 milliliters of peripheral blood. CDR3 length: 17 residues. V gave up 1 base and J gave up 9 bases, with 25 bases separating them. As concerns this clonotype: Its antigen is as yet unknown.

The use of a sample-barcoded 5' primer and a J-beta primer mix characterized a second PCR of about 7 to 12 cycles. TCRdb reprocessed the 5' RACE reads via MiXCR and lists one record per CDR3 protein. The sample yields 790,000 or so distinct CDR3 sequences, 46% seen once. The sequence derives from a man older than 75 in good health. The material sequenced was blood. J is TRBJ2-7 and V is TRBV12-3 or TRBV12-4; either TRBD1 or TRBD2 may supply D (6 bases each). The CDR3 nucleotides read TGTGCCAGCAGTTTAGACCGGGGGCAGTTTGCCATGCTCGGGCAGTACTTC. Amino acid sequence: CASSLDRGQFAMLGQYF.